Below, 8 T cell receptor beta chains from the same sample are listed, as sequenced in a study of OX40 agonist ivuxolimab in advanced cancers. Sequenced by immunoSEQ multiplex PCR; TCRdb stores in-frame clones only, minus some. The sample yields 75,000 to 100,000 clones, roughly 80% seen once. Sequenced here: CD4+ or CD8+ T cells sorted from blood, sampled in a trial of the OX40 agonist ivuxolimab. The receptors originated from an adult with an advanced solid tumor such as melanoma, head and neck, liver or kidney cancer.

The CDR3 DNA is TGTGCCAGCAGCTTGCTTCGGCAGGGAAGGACTGAAGCTTTCTTT. This codes for CASSLLRQGRTEAFF. This chain connects TRBV5-5 to TRBJ1-1, with D maybe TRBD1 (5 bases). Germline lookup yields CDR1 SGHKS and CDR2 YYEKEE (reference sequence). There are 15 residues in the CDR3. The V and J ends lost 1 base and 5 bases respectively, with 15 bases between them.

The CDR3 region has the DNA TGTGCCAGCAGCCAGAGCACAGATACGCAGTATTTT. Its translation: CASSQSTDTQYF. The chain combines TRBV2 with TRBJ2-3; unclear D gene. The germline V gene has CDR1 SNHLY and CDR2 FYNNEI. The CDR3 length is 12 residues. Deletions cut 6 bases from V and 0 bases from J, with 4 bases between.

J is TRBJ2-7 and V is TRBV7-3; D uncertain. Per germline, CDR1 SGHTA and CDR2 FQGTGA. The CDR3 runs to 13 residues. Trimming removed 0 bases from V and 2 bases from J, with 5 bases in between. CDR3 nucleotides: TGTGCCAGCAGCTTAACGCCCCCCTACGAGCAGTACTTC. It yields the protein CASSLTPPYEQYF.

This chain links TRBV5-1 with TRBJ1-3; D not certain. This CDR3 contains 16 residues. Germline CDR1 SGHRS, CDR2 YFSETQ. V was pared by 0 bases and J by 0 bases, with 10 bases between. The chain's CDR3 is CASSLGGLSSGNTIYF. CDR3 in DNA: TGCGCCAGCAGCTTGGGGGGTCTGTCCTCTGGAAACACCATATATTTT.

This chain uses TRBV5-6 with TRBJ2-1; TRBD2 agrees at 11 bases. V was pared by 0 bases and J by 15 bases, with 11 bases of the junction left unmatched. Germline CDR1 reads SGHDT; CDR2 reads YYEEEE. This CDR3 is built from 15 residues. The CDR3, as DNA: TGTGCCAGCAGCTTGGGACTAGCGGGGACCTATTTACGGTTCTTC. Translating gives CASSLGLAGTYLRFF. The variable domain in full, completed from reference TRBV5-6 and TRBJ2-1, reads DAGVTQSPTHLIKTRGQQVTLRCSPKSGHDTVSWYQQALGQGPQFIFQYYEEEERQRGNFPDRFSGHQFPNYSSELNVNALLLGDSALYLCASSLGLAGTYLRFFGPGTRLTVL.

V gene TRBV5-1 combines with J gene TRBJ1-2, with a possible D match to TRBD1 (5 bases). Trimming shortened V by 0 bases and J by 0 bases, and 12 bases separated the two germline ends. Germline CDR1 is SGHRS and CDR2 is YFSETQ. CDR3 size: 16 residues. DNA for the CDR3: TGCGCCAGCAGCTTGGCCTCAGGCAGGGCTAACTATGGCTACACCTTC. Its translation: CASSLASGRANYGYTF.

V usage is TRBV12-5 and J usage is TRBJ2-7; TRBD2 matches 7 bases. Germline lookup yields CDR1 LGHNT and CDR2 FRNRAP. The CDR3 has 15 residues. Losses at the gene ends were 4 bases for V and 1 base for J; bases not matched to a gene: 7. CDR3 region: CASGSSRGLSYEQYF. As DNA, the CDR3 is TGTGCTAGTGGTTCCTCCCGGGGACTATCCTACGAGCAGTACTTC.

This chain's CDR3 is CASSSREGYAFF. CDR3 bases: TGTGCCAGCAGCTCTCGGGAGGGGTACGCTTTCTTT. The chain employs TRBV14 and TRBJ1-1, with D perhaps TRBD1 (5 bases). This CDR3 is 12 amino acids long. The germline V and J ends were trimmed by 5 bases and 11 bases, with 15 bases remaining between them. Germline CDR1 and CDR2: SGHDN and FVKESK.